Sequencing of this TCR beta chain was carried out in a study of OX40 agonist ivuxolimab in advanced cancers. Clones were read by immunoSEQ multiplex PCR, and TCRdb kept only the in-frame ones, dropping some. The sample gives 70,000 to 80,000 clones, roughly nine tenths of which show up once; just over 0.75% is in the top ten. Germline V gene lookup returns CDR1 SGHTA and CDR2 FQGTGA. The CDR3 runs 14 residues. The ends lost 5 bases at V and 3 bases at J; junction bases unmatched: 4. In this sample, this clone turned up once. The sequence was obtained from an adult with an advanced solid tumor such as melanoma, head and neck, liver or kidney cancer. The V call is TRBV7-3, the J call TRBJ2-3; 8 nucleotides line up with TRBD1. This material consisted of CD4+ or CD8+ T cells sorted from blood, taken in a trial of the OX40 agonist ivuxolimab. The CDR3 here is CASSPDRATDTQYF. CDR3 coding DNA: TGTGCCAGCAGCCCGGACAGGGCAACAGATACGCAGTATTTT.